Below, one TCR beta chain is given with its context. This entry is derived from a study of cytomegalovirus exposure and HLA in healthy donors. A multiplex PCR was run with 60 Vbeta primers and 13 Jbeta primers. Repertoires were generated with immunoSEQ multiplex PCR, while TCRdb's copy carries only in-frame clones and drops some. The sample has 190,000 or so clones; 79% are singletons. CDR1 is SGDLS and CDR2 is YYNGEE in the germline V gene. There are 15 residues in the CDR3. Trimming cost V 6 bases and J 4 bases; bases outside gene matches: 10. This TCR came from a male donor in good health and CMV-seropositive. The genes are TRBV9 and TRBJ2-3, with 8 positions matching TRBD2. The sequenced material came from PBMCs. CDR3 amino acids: CASNHGGGRADTQYF. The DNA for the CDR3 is TGTGCCAGCAATCATGGCGGGGGGCGGGCAGATACGCAGTATTTT.